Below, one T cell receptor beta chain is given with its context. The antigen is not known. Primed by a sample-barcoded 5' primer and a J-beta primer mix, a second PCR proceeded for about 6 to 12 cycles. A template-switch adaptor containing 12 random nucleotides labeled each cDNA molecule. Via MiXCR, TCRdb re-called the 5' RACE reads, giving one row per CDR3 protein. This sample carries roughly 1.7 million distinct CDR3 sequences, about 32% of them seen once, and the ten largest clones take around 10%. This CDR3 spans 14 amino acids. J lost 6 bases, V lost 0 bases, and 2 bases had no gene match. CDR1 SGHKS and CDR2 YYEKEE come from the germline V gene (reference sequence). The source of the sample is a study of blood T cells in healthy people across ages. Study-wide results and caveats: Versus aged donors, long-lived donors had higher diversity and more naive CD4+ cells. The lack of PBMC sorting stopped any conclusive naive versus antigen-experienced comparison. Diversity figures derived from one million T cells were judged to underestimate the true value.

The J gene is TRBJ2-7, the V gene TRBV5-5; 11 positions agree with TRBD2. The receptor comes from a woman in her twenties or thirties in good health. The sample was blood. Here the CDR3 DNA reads TGTGCCAGCAGCTTGGAAACTAGCGGGAGCGAGCAGTACTTC. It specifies CASSLETSGSEQYF. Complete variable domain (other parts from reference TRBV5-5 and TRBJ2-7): DAGVTQSPTHLIKTRGQQVTLRCSPISGHKSVSWYQQVLGQGPQFIFQYYEKEERGRGNFPDRFSARQFPNYSSELNVNALLLGDSALYLCASSLETSGSEQYFGPGTRLTVT.